This record covers a single T cell receptor (beta chain). Antigen: not known. V shed 4 bases, J shed 0 bases, and the junction held 10 bases outside the gene matches. There are 17 residues in the CDR3. CDR1 and CDR2 from the germline V gene are SGHDN and FVKESK. The data stem from a study of beta chain features in type 1 diabetes. About the study: There were some 110 million sorted cells examined across all samples. Study-level findings and limits: Although PCR might favor shorter templates, it would do so equally in patients and controls. Across all four CD4+ subsets, people with type 1 diabetes showed modestly shorter TCRB CDR3s. Patients with type 1 diabetes showed fewer VDJ junction insertions and more deletions.

Isolated RNA was reverse transcribed in full, so expressed TCRB transcripts were sequenced. TCRdb's table, derived via immunoSEQ multiplex PCR, lists solely in-frame clones and lacks some. The table includes roughly 730,000 clones, roughly 13% detected once. Markers CD45RO/CCR7/CD25/CD127/CD95/CD27 served to sort CD4+ naive, central memory, regulatory and stem cell-like memory cells. The TCR sequence derives from a man aged 18-30 years with type 1 diabetes. J is TRBJ2-5 and V is TRBV14, with TRBD1 identical over 8 bases. The specimen was naive CD4+ T cells from blood. In DNA, the CDR3 is TGTGCCAGCAGCCGGGGACAGGCGATCTTGTACCAAGAGACCCAGTACTTC. It codes for CASSRGQAILYQETQYF.